This record concerns one T cell receptor beta chain sequence. These data come from a study of T cell changes during pregnancy in multiple sclerosis. The assay was immunoSEQ multiplex PCR, and TCRdb's table has in-frame clones only and misses some. The repertoire consists of over 45,000 clones, with 80% to 95% occurring once and the leading ten covering under 0.7%. This CDR3 region has 16 residues. The V gene's germline CDR1 is LNHDA and CDR2 SQIVND (reference sequence). Trimming cost V 6 bases and J 7 bases; bases outside gene matches: 13. The clonotype was recovered from a female donor with multiple sclerosis, enrolled in a pregnancy study. The V call is TRBV19, the J call TRBJ1-4; 8 bases match TRBD1. Sequencing was performed on CD4+ T cells from peripheral blood mononuclear cells, taken after pregnancy. The chain's CDR3 is CASSGPGGTSGEKLFF. For the CDR3, the DNA is TGTGCCAGTAGCGGGCCAGGGGGCACGTCAGGTGAAAAACTGTTTTTT. Complete variable domain (other parts from reference TRBV19 and TRBJ1-4): DGGITQSPKYLFRKEGQNVTLSCEQNLNHDAMYWYRQDPGQGLRLIYYSQIVNDFQKGDIAEGYSVSREKKESFPLTVTSAQKNPTAFYLCASSGPGGTSGEKLFFGSGTQLSVL.